This T cell receptor beta chain was sequenced in a study of PD-1 blockade in classical Hodgkin lymphoma. The study's findings and limits: Repertoire differences have undefined causes, possibly disease activity or prior therapy. Nivolumab initiation under 1 year post-ASCT meant exclusion.

The data were produced by immunoSEQ multiplex PCR, yet TCRdb's version contains in-frame clones alone and is incomplete. The sample includes about 51,000 clones, more than 75% seen only once; the top ten take under 20%. Per germline, CDR1 SSHAT and CDR2 FNYEAQ (reference sequence). The CDR3 loop spans 13 amino acids. By proportion, this clone is medium-sized. Its antigen remains unidentified. The junction differs from germline at one of its ends, possibly a read error. Time point described: cycle 4 day 1 (C4D1), after 6 weeks of nivolumab. Relapse was seen in all patients after autologous stem cell transplantation, and brentuximab vedotin exposure was variable.

The material was peripheral blood mononuclear cells (PBMCs), obtained before the fourth cycle of nivolumab. The chain couples TRBV7-7 to TRBJ1-1; no clear D gene. The clonotype was recovered from a human donor with classical Hodgkin lymphoma. DNA of the CDR3: TGTGCTAGCAGCTTAGCTATGTACACTGAAGCTTTCTTT. It encodes CASSLAMYTEAFF.